This TCR beta chain emerged from a study of neurological immune-mediated disorders (dated by TCRdb to the late 2010s). Regarding the study in general: Of the roughly 34 multiple sclerosis patients, approximately 31 had relapsing-remitting MS and 3 had secondary progressive MS. The study compared peripheral blood TCR-beta repertoires of HTLV-I-associated myelopathy (HAM/TSP) patients, multiple sclerosis patients and healthy controls using UMI-based sequencing. Longitudinal samples, technical triplicates and paired sorted CD4+ and CD8+ T-cell subsets, alongside PBMC samples, were included among the roughly 100 TCR-beta libraries. The cohort comprised 68 subjects: some 15 HAM/TSP patients, approximately 34 multiple sclerosis patients and some 20 healthy controls.

For unsorted PBMC libraries, 2 million PBMCs were used after storage in RNAlater at -80 degrees C until RNA extraction. The multiple sclerosis patients were enrolled in a US clinical protocol that evaluated disease progression with magnetic resonance imaging. PBMCs were separated from peripheral blood using Ficoll-Hypaque density gradient centrifugation and then cryopreserved in liquid nitrogen. What the study reported, not specific to this receptor: No identical CDR3 amino acid sequences were found to be shared among expanded clones across subjects, suggesting that TCR-beta repertoires were private in all groups. TCR clonal expansion was highest in HAM/TSP patients and lowest in MS patients, with MS patients falling below even healthy controls. The MS cluster was not associated with any clinical or MRI features, and the authors stated that larger cohorts are needed. In a phylogenetic analysis, the repertoires of 18 out of 34 MS patients fell into a single cluster of related CDR3 sequences, pointing to a possible signature at the repertoire level.

cDNA was synthesized by template-switch 5'RACE using a primer carrying a 10-nucleotide random unique molecular identifier by which each TCR transcript was tagged. Over 180 million TCR-beta sequences, covering 15-18 subjects, were produced in each sequencing run. The RNeasy kit was used to extract total RNA. TCR-beta VDJ regions were amplified with primers for the TCR constant region and the 5'RACE anchor, using the KAPA Real-time Library Amplification kit. A first PCR added sample indexes and Illumina adaptors, and a second PCR then raised library yield. After Ampure bead purification, the roughly 650 bp TCR product was size-selected on a 2% E-gel SizeSelection system. Before pooling, library quality was assessed on a Bioanalyzer, concentration was determined with Qubit, and library quantification was performed with the Kapa Library Quantification kit. An Illumina HiSeq 2500 sequenced the libraries paired-end 2 x 150 bp. To increase sequence diversity, roughly 24-32% phiX was spiked into each library pool. Per the source publication's procedure: Quality-filtered reads were processed with the UMI-based MiGEC pipeline, and over 85% of raw TCR sequences were removed by the MiGEC pipeline during error correction. IMGT germline references were used for aligning VDJ genes, and each clonotype was defined as a unique CDR3 amino acid sequence together with its V-J genes. Clonal expansion, Shannon diversity and CDR3 relatedness were evaluated with VDJtools (CalcPairwiseDistances, ClusterSamples), while phylogenetic trees were built in CLCbio workbench. Expanded clones were defined as having at least 8 unique UMIs, based on coefficient-of-variation modelling across technical triplicates. TCRdb handled the public reads itself, with Q25 trimming in fastp and clone calling in MiXCR, and kept productive beta chains. Every entry covers one CDR3 protein and lists the most common genes and DNA from its rows. The V and J calls were not made by the authors but by TCRdb's processing. The sample data list tens of thousands of distinct CDR3 sequences, and roughly 5.6% of these were observed just once. In total, the top ten clones hold around 6.8% of the sample.

For this chain, trimming is 4 bases at the V end and 2 bases at the J end, and the number of junction bases without a gene match is 8. Looking up the germline V gene yields CDR1 SGHTA and CDR2 FQGNSA. Inclusive of the bounding cysteine and phenylalanine, the CDR3 is 16 residues long. The retained sequence is limited to the CDR3, 48 bases, with the frame set at the first base. This clonotype was detected only a few times. No antigen is known for it. The record has no base qualities; no much larger clone is one base away. This TCR came from a young man with multiple sclerosis. The sequencing input was PBMCs. Recombination joined TRBV7-2 with TRBJ2-5, with 9 bases matching TRBD2. This receptor has the CDR3 CASSWGPAGGQETQYF. The bases are TGTGCCAGCAGCTGGGGACCAGCGGGAGGACAAGAGACCCAGTACTTC.